Listed below are T cell receptor beta chains from one sample, sequenced in a study of blood T cell repertoires in COVID-19. The assay was immunoSEQ multiplex PCR, and TCRdb's table has in-frame clones only and misses some. The table has 150,000 to 200,000 clones, 70% to 90% seen once. The sequencing sample was made of peripheral blood. Source of these receptors: a man between 60 and 75 years old with acute or convalescent COVID-19. The CDR3 runs from the conserved cysteine through the conserved F or W. The D gene is left open where the match is weak. Rows give clone size only sometimes, using once, few, many, or a class for an expanded clone.

D gene	V gene	J gene	clone size	CDR3 DNA	CDR3 protein
.	TRBV5-1	TRBJ1-1	.	TGCGCCAGCAGCGAGGGCCGGATTAACACTGAAGCTTTCTTT	CASSEGRINTEAFF
.	TRBV24-1	TRBJ1-2	.	TGTGCCACCAGTGATACCGGCGGGGAGGAAAACTATGGCTACACCTTC	CATSDTGGEENYGYTF
.	TRBV11-2	TRBJ2-6	.	TGTGCCAGCAGGGGCCTTCGCGACCGACGGGCCAACGTCCTGACTTTC	CASRGLRDRRANVLTF
TRBD2	TRBV7-3	TRBJ2-5	.	TGTGCCAGCAGCTTTAGCGGGCAAGAGACCCAGTACTTC	CASSFSGQETQYF
TRBD1	TRBV24-1	TRBJ1-2	.	TGTGCCACCAGTGATACGACAGGGGTGAACTATGGCTACACCTTC	CATSDTTGVNYGYTF
.	TRBV4-2	TRBJ1-5	.	TGTGCCAGCAGCCAAGAAGTGGGCAGTTATCAGCCCCAGCATTTT	CASSQEVGSYQPQHF
.	TRBV3-1/TRBV3-2	TRBJ1-1	.	TGTGCCAGCACACCGCGGGCGGTGTTGGGGAACACTGAAGCTTTCTTT	CASTPRAVLGNTEAFF
.	TRBV11-3	TRBJ1-1	.	TGTGCCAGCAGCCGAAGCGGGAACACTGAAGCTTTCTTT	CASSRSGNTEAFF
TRBD1	TRBV30	TRBJ1-2	.	TGTGCCTTCTTCCGGACAGGGGGATATGGCTACACCTTC	CAFFRTGGYGYTF
.	TRBV28	TRBJ1-2	.	TGTGCCAGCAGTTTAGACCAGAGGAACTATGGCTACACCTTC	CASSLDQRNYGYTF
TRBD1	TRBV18	TRBJ2-7	.	TGTGCCAGCTCACCAGCGGGACAGGGCTACGAGCAGTACTTC	CASSPAGQGYEQYF
TRBD2	TRBV5-1	TRBJ2-7	medium-sized	TGCGCCAGCAGCTTGGCGGCGGGGGGCTCCTACGAGCAGTACTTC	CASSLAAGGSYEQYF
.	TRBV19	TRBJ1-3	.	TGTGCCAGTAGTCCCCAGGGGCAACGAAACACCATATATTTT	CASSPQGQRNTIYF
TRBD2	TRBV24-1	TRBJ2-1	.	TGTGCCACCAGTGAGAGAGGTCGAGCGGGAGGCCACAATGAGCAGTTCTTC	CATSERGRAGGHNEQFF